This TCR beta chain was obtained from a study of cytomegalovirus exposure and HLA in healthy donors. Study in general: Tens of millions of unique TCRs, all from HLA-typed donors, were included in an early release of the data. Study-wide results and caveats: The authors enumerated some 160 TCR beta chains as linked to cytomegalovirus.

The sample holds a few counts of this clone. Its antigen is as yet unknown. The donors gave bone marrow, and they were healthy. PCR amplification relied on 60 Vbeta primers (plus 13 Jbeta primers). Assay: immunoSEQ multiplex PCR; the TCRdb copy retains only in-frame clones and omits some. The sample holds roughly 190,000 clones, roughly 90% seen once. Trimming cost V 0 bases and J 8 bases, with 10 bases left between them. The germline V gene encodes CDR1 SEHNR and CDR2 FQNEAQ (reference sequence). This CDR3 contains 13 residues. This chain joins TRBV7-9 and TRBJ1-2; D may be TRBD1 (5 bases). The sequenced material came from PBMCs. This clonotype originated in a boy aged 2 to 9 in good health and CMV-seronegative. The CDR3 nucleotides are TGTGCCAGCAGCTTAGCAGGGGTAAAGGGCTACACCTTC. This translates into CASSLAGVKGYTF.